This T cell receptor beta chain was found in a study of blood T cell repertoires in COVID-19. Clones were read by immunoSEQ multiplex PCR, and TCRdb kept only the in-frame ones, dropping some. The repertoire holds 150,000 to 200,000 clones, with around 81% as singletons. Sequencing was done on a sample of peripheral blood. The origin of this receptor is a woman of 80 years or more with COVID-19, enrolled during active disease.

Here the CDR3 DNA reads TGTGCCAGCAGCCAAGAATTGACCGGTCCTCAGGGTGGCTACACCTTC. This gives the protein CASSQELTGPQGGYTF. The chain is built from TRBV3-1 (or the pseudogene TRBV3-2) and TRBJ1-2, with D possibly matching TRBD1 (5 bases). CDR1 is LGHDT, CDR2 YNNKEL, per germline (reference sequence). The CDR3 spans 16 residues. Trimming cost V 0 bases and J 7 bases, with 18 bases left between them.